This TCR beta chain was profiled in a study of cytomegalovirus exposure and HLA in healthy donors. Study-level findings and limits: TRBV6-2, TRBV6-3 and other indistinguishable V segments were excluded. It has been reported that TCR beta sequences accurately predicted the HLA-A and HLA-B alleles of most subjects. The listing of 160 or so TCR beta chains classed them as cytomegalovirus-associated. Relative to the approximately 670-donor mean, N-insertions were reportedly fewer in an Asian-associated ancestry cluster in a later analysis.

Researchers ran the PCR with 60 Vbeta and 13 Jbeta primers. The table came from immunoSEQ multiplex PCR; TCRdb's copy has only in-frame clones and leaves some out. The repertoire includes roughly 120,000 clones, 15% of them detected once, and under 2.5% sits in the top ten. Germline CDR1 SQVTM, CDR2 ANQGSEA. The CDR3 spans 12 residues. Trimming removed 6 bases from V and 5 bases from J; junction bases left unmatched: 6. With regard to this clone: Its antigen is still unknown.

The sequence came from a woman aged 18-29 years in good health and CMV-seronegative. This chain links TRBV29-1 with TRBJ1-2, with 7 bases identical to TRBD1. Sequenced sample: PBMCs. In DNA form, the CDR3 reads TGCAGCGTATACAGGGGTCGTTATGGCTACACCTTC. Protein sequence: CSVYRGRYGYTF.